Included here is one T cell receptor beta chain sequence, with context. Its antigen is unknown. This entry belongs to a study of cytomegalovirus exposure and HLA in healthy donors. For the study at large: In terms of ancestry, the Caucasian-associated cluster contained roughly 81% of the 398 genotyped donors. Study results and limitations: Earlier findings revealed that most TCR beta V segments proved productive either about 87% or about 30% of the time.

The CDR3 runs to 15 residues. Germline V gene sequence: CDR1 SGHTA, CDR2 FQGNSA. V lost 5 bases and J lost 0, with 14 bases in between. Amplification used 60 Vbeta primers and 13 Jbeta primers. Assay: immunoSEQ multiplex PCR; the TCRdb copy retains only in-frame clones and omits some. The table shows around 130,000 clones, with around four fifths occurring only once. The sequenced sample was PBMCs. The receptor was isolated from a middle-aged woman in good health and CMV-seropositive. This chain uses TRBV7-2 with TRBJ2-7; a weak D match, TRBD1 (5 bases). The CDR3 region is CASSQMQGSSYEQYF. The CDR3 DNA is TGTGCCAGCAGCCAGATGCAGGGTAGCTCCTACGAGCAGTACTTC.